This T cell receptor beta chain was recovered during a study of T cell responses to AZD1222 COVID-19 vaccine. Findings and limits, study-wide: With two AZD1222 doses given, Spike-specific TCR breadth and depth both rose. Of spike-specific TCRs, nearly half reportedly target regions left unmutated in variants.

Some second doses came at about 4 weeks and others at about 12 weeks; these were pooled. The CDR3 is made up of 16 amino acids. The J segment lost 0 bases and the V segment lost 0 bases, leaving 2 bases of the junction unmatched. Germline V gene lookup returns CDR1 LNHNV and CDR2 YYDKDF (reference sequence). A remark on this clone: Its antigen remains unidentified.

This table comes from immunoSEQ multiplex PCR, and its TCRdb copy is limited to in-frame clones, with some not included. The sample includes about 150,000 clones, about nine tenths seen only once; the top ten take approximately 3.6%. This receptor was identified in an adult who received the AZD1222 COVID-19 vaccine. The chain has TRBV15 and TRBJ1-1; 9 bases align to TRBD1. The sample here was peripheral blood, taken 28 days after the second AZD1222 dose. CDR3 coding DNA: TGTGCCACCAGCAGAGACAGGACAGGGGTGAACACTGAAGCTTTCTTT. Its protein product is CATSRDRTGVNTEAFF.